The 16 T cell receptor beta chains reported below all come from one sample, sequenced in a study of blood T cell repertoires in COVID-19. Some clones are missing from TCRdb's copy, which holds only in-frame ones; the method was immunoSEQ multiplex PCR. The sample comprises roughly 240,000 clones, approximately 83% of which are singletons, and approximately 3.8% rests with the top ten. The source material was PBMCs or T cells enriched from blood (not recorded which). These receptors came from a woman aged 40-49 years who had been exposed to COVID-19.

The chain links TRBV5-6 to TRBJ1-2, with D unclear. V was clipped by 0 bases and J by 7 bases, with 13 bases between them. The CDR3 spans 14 residues. CDR1 and CDR2 (germline): SGHDT, YYEEEE. The CDR3 region has the DNA TGTGCCAGCAGCTTGGTTAGCGCCTTTACTGGCTACACCTTC. This translates into CASSLVSAFTGYTF.

The gene calls are TRBV19 and TRBJ1-6, with a tentative D call TRBD1 (6 bases). The CDR3 spans 13 residues. The V and J ends lost 5 bases and 9 bases respectively, with 11 bases between them. Germline values: CDR1 LNHDA, CDR2 SQIVND (reference sequence). CDR3 loop: CASSLTGASPLHF. The CDR3 region has the DNA TGTGCCAGTAGTTTGACAGGTGCTTCACCCCTCCACTTT.

This chain links TRBV7-8 with TRBJ2-5; D possibly corresponds to TRBD2 (5 bases). V was clipped by 1 base and J by 7 bases, with 13 bases between them. The CDR3 spans 14 residues. Per the germline V gene, CDR1 is SGHVS and CDR2 is FQNEAQ. The CDR3 nucleotides are TGTGCCAGCAGCTTAGATTTACCGGACTCGACCCAGTACTTC. Its protein product is CASSLDLPDSTQYF.

This clone was seen once. The chain employs TRBV29-1 and TRBJ1-1; 9 nucleotides align to TRBD1. From germline, CDR1 is SQVTM and CDR2 ANQGSEA. The CDR3 sequence is 12 residues long. CDR3 sequence reads: CTGSGQGTEAFF. The CDR3 coding sequence is TGCACAGGCTCGGGACAGGGCACTGAAGCTTTCTTT.

The gene calls are TRBV6-5 and TRBJ2-2, with 8 bases identical to TRBD2. This CDR3 has 14 residues. With 5 bases clipped from V and 7 bases from J, the junction kept 6 bases outside the gene matches. CDR1 is MNHEY, CDR2 SVGAGI, per germline. The CDR3 spells CASSPGGGGGELFF. Written as DNA, the CDR3 is TGTGCCAGCAGTCCCGGGGGGGGTGGCGGGGAGCTGTTTTTT.

This clone was recorded a few times. This chain joins TRBV28 and TRBJ2-5; 7 bases fit TRBD1. The CDR3 length is 14 residues. The ends lost 6 bases at V and 7 bases at J; junction bases unmatched: 11. Germline V gene data show CDR1 as MDHEN and CDR2 as SYDVKM. CDR3 sequence: CASSPTTGAGTQYF. The CDR3 DNA reads as TGTGCCAGCAGCCCCACCACAGGGGCGGGGACCCAGTACTTC.

The gene calls are TRBV24-1 and TRBJ2-3, with 13 bases lining up with TRBD2. The CDR3 consists of 18 residues. The J segment lost 2 bases and the V segment lost 3 bases, leaving 7 bases of the junction unmatched. Per germline, CDR1 KGHDR and CDR2 SFDVKD. CDR3 sequence: CATSDAGLAGAPTDTQYF. In DNA form, the CDR3 reads TGTGCCACCAGTGATGCCGGACTAGCGGGGGCCCCCACAGATACGCAGTATTTT.

The chain links TRBV12-5 to TRBJ2-1, with a weak D call TRBD2 (5 bases). CDR1 is LGHNT and CDR2 is FRNRAP in the germline V gene. The CDR3 is made up of 16 amino acids. The V end was cut by 0 bases, the J end by 2 bases, with 11 bases between. The CDR3 DNA follows: TGTGCTAGTGGTTTGGTACTGGGCGGGCCCTACAATGAGCAGTTCTTC. Its protein is CASGLVLGGPYNEQFF.

V and J are TRBV30 and TRBJ2-7; 7 bases are shared with TRBD1. The CDR3 has 14 residues. Germline CDR1 reads GTSNPN; CDR2 reads SVGIG (reference sequence). The V segment lost 4 bases and the J segment 0 bases; nucleotides outside the gene matches: 6. Here the CDR3 DNA reads TGTGCCTGGACTCCAGGGGGAAACTCCTACGAGCAGTACTTC. As protein: CAWTPGGNSYEQYF.

Written as DNA, the CDR3 is TGTGCCAGCAGCTCGGGAGGACTCGAGGCCGGGGAGCAGTACTTC. Protein: CASSSGGLEAGEQYF. The chain uses TRBV5-4 and TRBJ2-7; TRBD2 matches 7 bases. Germline V gene sequence: CDR1 SGHNT, CDR2 YYREEE (reference sequence). With V trimmed by 3 bases and J by 7 bases, 13 bases remained unmatched. This CDR3 has 15 residues.

The chain has TRBV15 and TRBJ1-1, with D possibly matching TRBD1 (6 bases). Germline V CDR1 and CDR2: LNHNV, YYDKDF (reference sequence). V was shortened by 1 base and J by 8 bases, with 11 bases between the two germline ends. CDR3 length: 13 residues. The CDR3 DNA is TGTGCCACCAGCAGAGGACAGGCGGAGGAAGCTTTCTTT. Protein product: CATSRGQAEEAFF.

In its sample, this clone was seen a few times. The J gene is TRBJ1-1, the V gene TRBV4-1; TRBD1 aligns across 7 bases. The CDR3 runs 15 residues. Trimming took 3 bases from V and 1 from J; bases not matched to a gene: 5. From germline, CDR1 is MGHRA and CDR2 YSYEKL. CDR3 DNA: TGCGCCAGCAGCCACCCGGACAGGTCGAACACTGAAGCTTTCTTT. It encodes CASSHPDRSNTEAFF.

The chain employs TRBV6-5 and TRBJ1-2; D perhaps matches TRBD1 (6 bases). Germline assignment: CDR1 MNHEY and CDR2 SVGAGI. This CDR3 has 15 residues. The germline V and J ends were trimmed by 0 bases and 2 bases, with 10 bases remaining between them. The CDR3 nucleotides read TGTGCCAGCAGTTACTCACACAGGGCGAACTATGGCTACACCTTC. Translated, it gives CASSYSHRANYGYTF.

The genes are TRBV5-1 and TRBJ1-2; TRBD1 matches at 8 bases. This CDR3 region has 15 residues. CDR1 SGHRS and CDR2 YFSETQ come from the germline V gene. V shed 4 bases, J shed 3 bases, and the junction held 8 bases outside the gene matches. The CDR3 DNA reads as TGCGCCAGCAGCCCATGGACAGGGAGAGACTATGGCTACACCTTC. Its protein product is CASSPWTGRDYGYTF.

The chain links TRBV5-1 to TRBJ1-3; 7 nucleotides agree with TRBD1. Germline V gene sequence: CDR1 SGHRS, CDR2 YFSETQ. The J segment lost 0 bases and the V segment lost 7 bases, leaving 10 bases of the junction unmatched. This CDR3 spans 16 amino acids. CDR3 in DNA: TGCGCCAGCTCCACCACGGGGACAGTCTCTGGAAACACCATATATTTT. Translated, it gives CASSTTGTVSGNTIYF.

The V and J genes are TRBV20-1 and TRBJ1-1; no firm D call. The V gene lost 7 bases and the J gene lost 5 bases, with 8 bases spanning the gap. Germline V CDR1 and CDR2: DFQATT, SNEGSKA (reference sequence). The CDR3 is 10 residues long. The CDR3 is CSVGRTEAFF. The CDR3 region has the DNA TGCAGTGTTGGGAGGACTGAAGCTTTCTTT.